These 7 T cell receptor beta chains originate from one sample sequenced in a study of shared clonotypes between healthy human individuals. Naive CD8 cells lacked CD45RO, underwent positive selection for CCR7 and left out terminally differentiated effector memory CD45RA+ cells. Libraries were prepared by immunoSEQ multiplex PCR; TCRdb keeps only in-frame clonotypes and omits some of them. The sample comprises about 1.9 million clones, just under 95% of which are singletons, and 1.5% to 2% rests with the top ten. The sequenced material came from naive CD8+ T cells from PBMCs. These receptors all stem from a man aged 18 to 35 in good health. Some clones in this sample may be carry-over from other donors' samples.

V usage is TRBV5-4 and J usage is TRBJ2-7, with D perhaps TRBD2 (6 bases). The germline V gene has CDR1 SGHNT and CDR2 YYREEE (reference sequence). The CDR3 is made up of 14 amino acids. V was pared by 5 bases and J by 7 bases, with 19 bases between. The DNA for the CDR3 is TGTGCCAGCAGGCCGCGGGGCGACTCCTTGGAGCAGTACTTC. This sequence encodes CASRPRGDSLEQYF.

This clone was recorded only once. The rearrangement links TRBV4-1 to TRBJ1-1; D is uncertain. Trimming stripped 1 base from V and 8 bases from J, with 14 bases between. Germline V gene sequence: CDR1 MGHRA, CDR2 YSYEKL. This CDR3 has 14 amino acids. CDR3 DNA: TGCGCCAGCAGCCAAGCAGTCCGGGCTGGAGAAGCTTTCTTT. The encoded protein is CASSQAVRAGEAFF.

This sequence joins TRBV5-1 and TRBJ1-4; D is unclear. Germline CDR1 and CDR2: SGHRS and YFSETQ. Trimming removed 4 bases at V and 6 bases at J, with 19 bases between. The CDR3 length is 16 residues. The CDR3 spells CASSPGGWGIDEKLFF. The CDR3 DNA follows: TGCGCCAGCAGCCCTGGAGGTTGGGGTATTGATGAAAAACTGTTTTTT.

The rearrangement links TRBV5-6 to TRBJ1-2, with D hard to call. CDR1 and CDR2 from the germline V gene are SGHDT and YYEEEE. The CDR3 covers 13 residues. V was pared by 4 bases and J by 8 bases, with 15 bases between. CDR3 bases: TGTGCCAGCAGCCTCGGCACGGGCAGGGGCTACACCTTC. Translation gives CASSLGTGRGYTF.

The genes are TRBV19 and TRBJ2-7; the match to TRBD2 covers 8 bases. The CDR3 length is 13 residues. The trim removed 7 bases at V and 0 bases at J, leaving 2 bases unmatched. Germline V CDR1 and CDR2: LNHDA, SQIVND (reference sequence). The CDR3: CASTSGFSYEQYF. The DNA for the CDR3 is TGTGCCAGTACTAGCGGGTTCTCCTACGAGCAGTACTTC.

The genes are TRBV7-2 and TRBJ2-5, with 11 nucleotides matching TRBD2. There are 18 residues in the CDR3. V was pared by 1 base and J by 4 bases, with 11 bases of the junction left unmatched. The germline V gene encodes CDR1 SGHTA and CDR2 FQGNSA. CDR3 bases: TGTGCCAGCAGCTTAGTACTAGCGGGAGAACTGGTGGCAGAGACCCAGTACTTC. It translates to CASSLVLAGELVAETQYF.

This chain uses TRBV5-6 with TRBJ1-2; TRBD1 might be the D (5 bases). Germline V gene sequence: CDR1 SGHDT, CDR2 YYEEEE. V was shortened by 4 bases and J by 2 bases, with 12 bases between the two germline ends. The CDR3 is 14 amino acids. CDR3 in DNA: TGTGCCAGCAGCAGGGCCGGGACCAACTATGGCTACACCTTC. Amino acid sequence: CASSRAGTNYGYTF.